Below are 31 T cell receptor beta chains sequenced from a single sample in a study of OX40 agonist ivuxolimab in advanced cancers. The repertoire was sequenced with immunoSEQ multiplex PCR; TCRdb's copy has only in-frame clones and lacks some. Of 70,000 to 80,000 clones listed, 70% to 90% are singletons. The specimen was CD4+ or CD8+ T cells sorted from blood, collected in a trial of the OX40 agonist ivuxolimab. Source of these receptors: an adult with an advanced solid tumor such as melanoma, head and neck, liver or kidney cancer.

The chain employs TRBV11-2 and TRBJ2-5; D is perhaps TRBD1 (5 bases). Trimming removed 3 bases from V and 4 bases from J, with 12 bases in between. The CDR3 spans 14 residues. Germline V gene data show CDR1 as SGHAT and CDR2 as FQNNGV. The CDR3 DNA is TGTGCCAGCAGCTTTTCAGGGTTTTTAGAGACCCAGTACTTC. This encodes CASSFSGFLETQYF.

J is TRBJ2-1 and V is TRBV19, with TRBD1 matching over 7 bases. V trimming: 6 bases; J trimming: 5 bases; junction bases outside the gene matches: 7. The CDR3 covers 14 residues. CDR1 is LNHDA and CDR2 is SQIVND in the germline V gene (reference sequence). CDR3 region: CASSERQGHNEQFF. CDR3 DNA sequence: TGTGCCAGTAGCGAAAGACAGGGTCACAATGAGCAGTTCTTC.

This clone is a singleton in its sample. The chain employs TRBV6-5 and TRBJ2-3; TRBD2 matches 7 bases. The CDR3 has 15 amino acids. With 2 bases clipped from V and 3 bases from J, the junction kept 5 bases outside the gene matches. Germline CDR1 and CDR2: MNHEY and SVGAGI. CDR3 DNA: TGTGCCAGCAGTTACGGGGGGAGGGAGACAGATACGCAGTATTTT. It yields the protein CASSYGGRETDTQYF.

This chain connects TRBV29-1 to TRBJ2-1; 13 nucleotides agree with TRBD2. This CDR3 is 16 amino acids long. The V gene end was trimmed by 6 bases and the J gene end by 2 bases; junction bases not matched to a gene: 7. Germline lookup yields CDR1 SQVTM and CDR2 ANQGSEA. The CDR3 region has the DNA TGCAGCGTCCTCGGACTAGCGGGAGCCCCCTACAATGAGCAGTTCTTC. Residues: CSVLGLAGAPYNEQFF.

The chain couples TRBV19 to TRBJ2-1, with D possibly matching TRBD2 (6 bases). The germline V gene encodes CDR1 LNHDA and CDR2 SQIVND (reference sequence). V was trimmed by 1 base and J by 0 bases, leaving 13 bases between them. The CDR3 sequence is 17 residues long. Written as DNA, the CDR3 is TGTGCCAGTAGTATAGGGGTGGCGGGATTCTCCTACAATGAGCAGTTCTTC. Protein: CASSIGVAGFSYNEQFF.

Remarks on this clone: The same CDR3 can be traced to other DNA sequences in this sample. The rearrangement uses TRBV18 and TRBJ2-5, with 11 bases identical to TRBD1. From germline, CDR1 is KGHSH and CDR2 LQKENI. The V and J ends lost 3 bases and 2 bases, in that order; junction bases with no gene match: 2. The CDR3 spans 15 residues. The CDR3 DNA is TGTGCCAGCTCACCCGGGACAGGGGGGCAAGAGACCCAGTACTTC. Translating gives CASSPGTGGQETQYF.

The rearrangement links TRBV6-6 to TRBJ2-2, with 8 bases that match TRBD2. The germline gives CDR1 MNHNY, CDR2 SVGAGI (reference sequence). The CDR3 totals 16 residues. V shed 2 bases and J 4 bases; nucleotides not matched to a gene: 6. CDR3 nucleotide sequence: TGTGCCAGCAGTTACCCCCAGCGGGAGAGCACCGGGGAGCTGTTTTTT. Protein sequence: CASSYPQRESTGELFF.

This sequence joins TRBV5-5 and TRBJ1-1; perhaps TRBD1 as D (6 bases). From germline, CDR1 is SGHKS and CDR2 YYEKEE (reference sequence). V was clipped by 2 bases and J by 1 base, with 9 bases between them. The CDR3 consists of 14 residues. CDR3 residues: CASSFGGTNTEAFF. CDR3 coding DNA: TGTGCCAGCAGCTTCGGGGGCACGAACACTGAAGCTTTCTTT.

V and J are TRBV5-5 and TRBJ2-7; TRBD1 is a possible D gene (5 bases). Germline V lookup: CDR1 SGHKS, CDR2 YYEKEE (reference sequence). Between the trimmed V and J ends, which lost 4 bases and 2 bases, there was a span of 16 bases. There are 15 residues in the CDR3. The CDR3 nucleotides read TGTGCCAGCAGCCTCCCTATGGGGCCGGCCTACGAGCAGTACTTC. Amino acid sequence: CASSLPMGPAYEQYF.

This clone has only a few counts. The genes are TRBV6-5 and TRBJ2-3; D uncertain. V lost 2 bases and J 4 bases, leaving 13 bases between the germline ends. This CDR3 contains 15 residues. CDR1 is MNHEY and CDR2 is SVGAGI in the germline V gene. This CDR3 is CASSYDGRGADTQYF. The CDR3 DNA follows: TGTGCCAGCAGTTACGATGGTCGCGGCGCAGATACGCAGTATTTT.

This chain uses TRBV6-1 with TRBJ2-7; D is perhaps TRBD1 (5 bases). The CDR3 contains 11 residues. The V end lost 7 bases, the J end lost 5 bases, and 9 bases lay between the germline ends. CDR1 MNHNS and CDR2 SASEGT come from the germline V gene. The CDR3 sequence is CASTRANEQYF. The CDR3 DNA follows: TGTGCCAGCACCAGGGCCAACGAGCAGTACTTC.

The chain joins TRBV6-4 to TRBJ1-2; the D gene is possibly TRBD1 (5 bases). The CDR3 contains 13 residues. Germline V gene sequence: CDR1 MRHNA, CDR2 SNTAGT. Between the trimmed V and J ends, which lost 3 bases and 5 bases, there was a span of 10 bases. DNA of the CDR3: TGTGCCAGCAGTGAACGAGGGGAGTATGGCTACACCTTC. It is translated as CASSERGEYGYTF.

J is TRBJ2-1 and V is TRBV11-2; 10 positions agree with TRBD2. The germline CDR1 and CDR2 sequences are SGHAT and FQNNGV. This CDR3 has 15 amino acids. Trimming cost V 2 bases and J 3 bases; bases outside gene matches: 1. CDR3 amino acids: CASSLSGGDYNEQFF. CDR3 DNA: TGTGCCAGCAGCTTAAGCGGGGGGGACTACAATGAGCAGTTCTTC.

The chain uses TRBV7-9 and TRBJ1-4; D gene ambiguous. Per the germline V gene, CDR1 is SEHNR and CDR2 is FQNEAQ (reference sequence). Trimming took 1 base from V and 0 from J, leaving 9 bases between them. This CDR3 spans 16 amino acids. CDR3 coding DNA: TGTGCCAGCAGCTTAGGGACGCTTGCAACTAATGAAAAACTGTTTTTT. It is translated as CASSLGTLATNEKLFF.

The J gene is TRBJ2-7, the V gene TRBV27; 7 nucleotides match TRBD1. V lost 6 bases to trimming and J lost 3 bases; unmatched junction nucleotides: 8. The CDR3 runs 14 residues. Germline V gives CDR1 MNHEY, CDR2 SMNVEV (reference sequence). The CDR3: CASSAGTVNYEQYF. The DNA of the CDR3 is TGTGCCAGCAGCGCTGGGACAGTGAACTACGAGCAGTACTTC.

This clone was observed a single time. The CDR3 is CASSQALHF. In DNA form, the CDR3 reads TGTGCCAGCAGTCAGGCCCTCCACTTT. The chain recombines TRBV6-4 with TRBJ1-6, with unresolved D. This CDR3 has 9 amino acids. Germline V gene sequence: CDR1 MRHNA, CDR2 SNTAGT. V dropped 5 bases and J dropped 14 bases, with 4 bases sitting between them.

The CDR3, as DNA: TGTGCCAGCAGCTTGAAGGGACAGTCGAACACCGGGGAGCTGTTTTTT. Translated: CASSLKGQSNTGELFF. The chain employs TRBV5-6 and TRBJ2-2; 7 bases are shared with TRBD1. There are 16 residues in the CDR3. V was pared by 1 base and J by 0 bases, with 3 bases of the junction left unmatched. Looked up from germline, CDR1 is SGHDT and CDR2 is YYEEEE.

The chain recombines TRBV7-9 with TRBJ2-1; TRBD2 aligns across 13 bases. CDR3 size: 14 residues. The germline V gene has CDR1 SEHNR and CDR2 FQNEAQ (reference sequence). V shed 7 bases and J 6 bases; nucleotides not matched to a gene: 3. The CDR3 protein is CASTRLAGGNEQFF. CDR3 bases: TGTGCCAGCACCAGACTAGCGGGAGGCAATGAGCAGTTCTTC.

This clone appeared once. The genes are TRBV25-1 and TRBJ1-2; 10 bases agree with TRBD1. V lost 3 bases, J lost 4 bases, and 8 bases stayed unmatched. Germline CDR1 MGHDK, CDR2 SYGVNS. This CDR3 is built from 16 residues. The CDR3 region is CASSDRRTGGTYGYTF. The CDR3, as DNA: TGTGCCAGCAGTGACCGTCGGACAGGGGGAACCTATGGCTACACCTTC.

In its sample, this clone was seen once. This chain connects TRBV6-6 to TRBJ2-7, with D unclear. From germline, CDR1 is MNHNY and CDR2 SVGAGI (reference sequence). Trimming cost V 0 bases and J 7 bases, with 10 bases left between them. The CDR3 spans 13 residues. The CDR3 reads CASSYSPLGEQYF. The CDR3 DNA is TGTGCCAGCAGTTACTCGCCTTTGGGGGAGCAGTACTTC.

In DNA form, the CDR3 reads TGTGCCAGTACCGACAGCCCCACAGATACGCAGTATTTT. Its protein is CASTDSPTDTQYF. The chain recombines TRBV19 with TRBJ2-3, with D possibly TRBD1 on 5 matching bases. Germline V gives CDR1 LNHDA, CDR2 SQIVND (reference sequence). V gave up 7 bases and J gave up 2 bases, with 10 bases separating them. The CDR3 extends over 13 amino acids.

The CDR3 nucleotides read TGTGCCAGCAGCCGCGGGGGGGAGAGCTCAGATACGCAGTATTTT. Protein product: CASSRGGESSDTQYF. The chain joins TRBV11-2 to TRBJ2-3; 9 nucleotides agree with TRBD2. The CDR3 is made up of 15 amino acids. Losses at the gene ends were 5 bases for V and 4 bases for J; bases not matched to a gene: 7. Germline V gives CDR1 SGHAT, CDR2 FQNNGV.

The rearrangement joins TRBV11-1 to TRBJ2-3; TRBD1 matches 7 bases. Germline CDR1 reads SGHAT; CDR2 reads FQDESV (reference sequence). The V segment lost 3 bases and the J segment 5 bases; nucleotides outside the gene matches: 5. The CDR3 covers 14 residues. The CDR3 loop is CASSFRQGEDTQYF. CDR3 DNA: TGTGCCAGCAGCTTCAGGCAGGGGGAAGATACGCAGTATTTT. The full variable domain, completed using reference TRBV11-1 and TRBJ2-3, is EAEVAQSPRYKITEKSQAVAFWCDPISGHATLYWYRQILGQGPELLVQFQDESVVDDSQLPKDRFSAERLKGVDSTLKIQPAELGDSAMYLCASSFRQGEDTQYFGPGTRLTVL.

The V gene is TRBV5-6, the J gene TRBJ2-5, with 7 bases matching TRBD2. The CDR3 sequence is 14 residues long. V shed 3 bases, J shed 1 base, and the junction held 3 bases outside the gene matches. The germline V gene encodes CDR1 SGHDT and CDR2 YYEEEE. CDR3: CASSSPSGQETQYF. Here the CDR3 DNA reads TGTGCCAGCAGCTCGCCTAGCGGCCAAGAGACCCAGTACTTC.

This clone has just one count. The rearrangement uses TRBV27 and TRBJ2-3; TRBD2 matches 8 bases. This CDR3 contains 14 residues. Germline loops: CDR1 MNHEY, CDR2 SMNVEV (reference sequence). The trim removed 2 bases at V and 7 bases at J, leaving 5 bases unmatched. As DNA, the CDR3 is TGTGCCAGCAGTTTAAAGAGCGGGAGTAATACGCAGTATTTT. Amino acid sequence: CASSLKSGSNTQYF.

This clone has only a few counts. CDR3 in amino acids: CASSPGTYTGELFF. For the CDR3, the DNA is TGTGCCAGTAGTCCAGGGACCTACACCGGGGAGCTGTTTTTT. The chain combines TRBV19 with TRBJ2-2; D is possibly TRBD1 or TRBD2 (5 bases each). This CDR3 has 14 residues. The germline V and J ends were trimmed by 5 bases and 3 bases, with 10 bases remaining between them. The V gene's germline CDR1 is LNHDA and CDR2 SQIVND (reference sequence).

This chain joins TRBV18 and TRBJ1-5; D gene unclear. CDR3 length: 15 residues. Trimming left V 2 bases short and J 1 base short, with 9 bases between. CDR1 and CDR2 (germline): KGHSH, LQKENI. The CDR3 sequence is CASSPSGGSNQPQHF. The CDR3 DNA reads TGTGCCAGCTCACCATCGGGAGGGAGCAATCAGCCCCAGCATTTT.

V and J are TRBV28 and TRBJ2-7; D is unresolved. Per germline, CDR1 MDHEN and CDR2 SYDVKM. This CDR3 is built from 12 residues. V dropped 5 bases and J dropped 2 bases, with 7 bases sitting between them. The CDR3 here is CASSKTAYEQYF. CDR3 nucleotide sequence: TGTGCCAGCAGTAAGACTGCCTACGAGCAGTACTTC.

The rearrangement joins TRBV11-1 to TRBJ2-7; 9 positions match TRBD2. The CDR3 loop spans 14 amino acids. Trimming removed 4 bases from V and 3 bases from J; junction bases left unmatched: 4. Germline V gene lookup returns CDR1 SGHAT and CDR2 FQDESV (reference sequence). The CDR3: CASSSGTSNYEQYF. The CDR3 bases are TGTGCCAGCAGCTCAGGGACTAGCAACTACGAGCAGTACTTC.

The chain links TRBV5-1 to TRBJ1-2, with D perhaps matching TRBD1 (6 bases). Between the trimmed V and J ends, which lost 2 bases and 5 bases, there was a span of 16 bases. Germline CDR1 reads SGHRS; CDR2 reads YFSETQ. There are 15 residues in the CDR3. CDR3 sequence: CASSFTPGQAYGYTF. The CDR3 nucleotides are TGCGCCAGCAGCTTCACCCCGGGACAAGCTTATGGCTACACCTTC.

The CDR3 loop is CASSSVVTNYGYTF. CDR3 nucleotide sequence: TGTGCCAGCAGTTCCGTTGTAACTAACTATGGCTACACCTTC. The V gene is TRBV6-5, the J gene TRBJ1-2, with D uncertain. Germline assignment: CDR1 MNHEY and CDR2 SVGAGI. V was shortened by 4 bases and J by 0 bases, with 9 bases between the two germline ends. This CDR3 has 14 residues.